The clone carrying this T cell receptor beta chain has a single count. cDNA came from approximately 0.5 to 1 ug RNA primed by random hexamers. TCRdb redid the calling of the immunoSEQ multiplex PCR reads with MiXCR, one entry per CDR3 protein. The sample lists 200,000 or so distinct CDR3 sequences, 95% occurring once. The data stem from a study of CD8 T cells in Susac syndrome. The germline V gene encodes CDR1 DFQATT and CDR2 SNEGSKA (reference sequence). This CDR3 has 11 residues. V was pared by 6 bases and J by 3 bases, with 7 bases between. From blood CD8+ and CD4+ T cells, the TCR beta chain was sequenced. FACS was used to enrich TEMRA cells, whereas the CD8+ and CD4+ T cells were obtained by negative isolation.

The sample was CD4+ T cells from PBMCs. This TCR derives from a human donor with Susac syndrome. The chain recombines TRBV20-1 with TRBJ2-3, with D possibly being TRBD2 (5 bases). CDR3 nucleotide sequence: TGCAGTGCAAGGACTACAGATACGCAGTATTTT. This codes for CSARTTDTQYF.